The present T cell receptor (beta chain) was sequenced within a study of tumor-infiltrating lymphocytes in primary liver carcinoma. Study as a whole: Yields of productive TCRbeta reads ranged from roughly 3.5 to 7.13 million per sample and were similar across tissue types.

They got blood RNA out of unsorted whole blood and also pulled out germline DNA. At sampling, these chronic HBV carriers had received no treatment. Remarks on this clonotype: Its antigen is undetermined. A much larger clone lies one base from this, so it may be a read error.

V shed 8 bases and J shed 4 bases, with 17 bases lying between them. CDR1 is MNHNY and CDR2 is SVGAGI in the germline V gene (reference sequence). The CDR3 is 15 amino acids. Study outcomes and limitations: Tumor samples exhibited a significantly greater top-250-clone fraction than blood samples (p = 0.039).

Making TCR beta cDNA involved around 500 ng total RNA and a constant-region primer. For TCR beta, libraries were produced by three nested multiplex PCR rounds using slightly modified ARM-PCR. TRBV1-TRBV30 forward primers paired with a C-beta reverse primer drove the first two PCR rounds, around 10 cycles each. TCRdb fed the multiplex PCR reads into MiXCR, producing one record per CDR3 protein. The sample lists 200,000 or so distinct CDR3 sequences; about 61% were seen once. This clonotype originated in a woman aged 55 to 70 with primary liver carcinoma and hepatitis B virus infection. Sequencing input: peripheral blood. The gene calls are TRBV6-6 and TRBJ1-4, with D maybe TRBD1 (6 bases). CDR3 nucleotides: TGTGCCAGCCACAGGGACGGTGCAATTAATGAAAAACTGTTTTTT. Amino acids: CASHRDGAINEKLFF.